Described below is a single T cell receptor (beta chain) sequence and its context. V lost 5 bases, J lost 0 bases, and 12 bases stayed unmatched. Germline V lookup: CDR1 LNHDA, CDR2 SQIVND (reference sequence). This CDR3 spans 19 amino acids. TCRdb's table, derived via immunoSEQ multiplex PCR, lists solely in-frame clones and lacks some. The sample comprises roughly 140,000 clones, about 91% of which are singletons, and roughly 3% rests with the top ten. This sample is part of a study of T cell responses to AZD1222 COVID-19 vaccine. This specimen was peripheral blood, taken on day 0 of AZD1222 vaccination. The V gene is TRBV19, the J gene TRBJ2-1, with 11 positions matching TRBD2. The TCR comes from an adult in good health. CDR3 residues: CASSPGLAVSPSSYNEQFF. As DNA, the CDR3 is TGTGCCAGTAGTCCGGGACTAGCGGTAAGCCCGAGCTCCTACAATGAGCAGTTCTTC.